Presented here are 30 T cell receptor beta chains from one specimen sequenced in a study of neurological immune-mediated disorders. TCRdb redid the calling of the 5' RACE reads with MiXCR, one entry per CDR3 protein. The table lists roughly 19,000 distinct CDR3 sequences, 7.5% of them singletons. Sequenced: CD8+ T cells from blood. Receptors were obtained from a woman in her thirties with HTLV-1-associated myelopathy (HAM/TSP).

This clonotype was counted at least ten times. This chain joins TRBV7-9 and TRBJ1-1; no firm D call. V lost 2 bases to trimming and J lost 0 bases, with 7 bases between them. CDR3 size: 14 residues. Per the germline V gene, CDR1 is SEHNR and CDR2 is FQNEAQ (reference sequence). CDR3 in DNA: TGTGCCAGCAGCTTAAAGGGAATGAACACTGAAGCTTTCTTT. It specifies CASSLKGMNTEAFF. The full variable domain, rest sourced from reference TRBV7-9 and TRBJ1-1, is DTGVSQNPRHKITKRGQNVTFRCDPISEHNRLYWYRQTLGQGPEFLTYFQNEAQLEKSRLLSDRFSAERPKGSFSTLEIQRTEQGDSAMYLCASSLKGMNTEAFFGQGTRLTVV.

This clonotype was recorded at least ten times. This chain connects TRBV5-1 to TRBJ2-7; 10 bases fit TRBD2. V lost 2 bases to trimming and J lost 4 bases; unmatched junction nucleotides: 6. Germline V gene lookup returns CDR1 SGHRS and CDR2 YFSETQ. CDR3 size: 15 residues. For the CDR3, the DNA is TGCGCCAGCAGCTTTGTAGCGGGGGGAACTTACGAGCAGTACTTC. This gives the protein CASSFVAGGTYEQYF.

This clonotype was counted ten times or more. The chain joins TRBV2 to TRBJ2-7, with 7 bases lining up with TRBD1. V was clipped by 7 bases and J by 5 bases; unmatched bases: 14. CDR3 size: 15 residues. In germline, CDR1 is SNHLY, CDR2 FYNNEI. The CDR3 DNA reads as TGTGCCAGCACCCCCGCCACAGGGGAGTTGCACGAGCAGTACTTC. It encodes CASTPATGELHEQYF.

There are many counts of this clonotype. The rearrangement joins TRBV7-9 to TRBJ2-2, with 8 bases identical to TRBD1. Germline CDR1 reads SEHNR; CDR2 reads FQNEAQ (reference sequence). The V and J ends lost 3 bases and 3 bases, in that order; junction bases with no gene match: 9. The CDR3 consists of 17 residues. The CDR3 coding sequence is TGTGCCAGCAGCTTCCTTCGACAGGGGATCGACACCGGGGAGCTGTTTTTT. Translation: CASSFLRQGIDTGELFF.

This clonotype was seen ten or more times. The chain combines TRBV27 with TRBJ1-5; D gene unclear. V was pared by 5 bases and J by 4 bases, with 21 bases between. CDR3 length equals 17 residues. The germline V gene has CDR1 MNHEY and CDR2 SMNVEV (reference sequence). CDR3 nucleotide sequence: TGTGCCAGCAGTCCCCAGTTGAGGGTTGAATTAAATCAGCCCCAGCATTTT. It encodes CASSPQLRVELNQPQHF.

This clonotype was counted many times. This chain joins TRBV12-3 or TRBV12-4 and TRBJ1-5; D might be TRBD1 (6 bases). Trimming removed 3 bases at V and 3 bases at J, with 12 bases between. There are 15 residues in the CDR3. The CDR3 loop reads CASSLSAGANQPQHF. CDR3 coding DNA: TGTGCCAGCAGTTTGTCGGCAGGGGCCAATCAGCCCCAGCATTTT.

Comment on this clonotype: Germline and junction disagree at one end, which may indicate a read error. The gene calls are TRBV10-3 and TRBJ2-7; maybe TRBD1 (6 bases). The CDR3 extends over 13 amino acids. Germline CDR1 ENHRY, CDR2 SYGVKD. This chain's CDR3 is CVIASDRTYEQYF. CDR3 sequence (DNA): TGTGTCATCGCCTCTGACAGGACATACGAGCAGTACTTC.

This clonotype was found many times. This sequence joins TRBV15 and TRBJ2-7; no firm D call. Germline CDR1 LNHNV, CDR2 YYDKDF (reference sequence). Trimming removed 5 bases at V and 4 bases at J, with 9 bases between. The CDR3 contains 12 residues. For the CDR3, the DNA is TGTGCCACCAGCCTCACGGGTTACGAGCAGTACTTC. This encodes CATSLTGYEQYF.

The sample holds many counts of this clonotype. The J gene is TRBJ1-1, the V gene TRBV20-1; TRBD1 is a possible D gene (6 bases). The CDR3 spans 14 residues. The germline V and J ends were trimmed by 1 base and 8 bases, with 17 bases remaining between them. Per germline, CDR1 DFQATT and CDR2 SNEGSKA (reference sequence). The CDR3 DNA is TGCAGTGCTAGAGGGACAGACGTAGTTGGAGAAGCTTTCTTT. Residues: CSARGTDVVGEAFF.

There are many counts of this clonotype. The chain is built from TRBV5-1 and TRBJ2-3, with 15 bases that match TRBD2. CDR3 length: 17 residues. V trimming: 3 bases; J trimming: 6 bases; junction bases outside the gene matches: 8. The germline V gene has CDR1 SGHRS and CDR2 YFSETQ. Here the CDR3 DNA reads TGCGCCAGCAGCTCCACGGGACTAGCGGGGGGTGTGGATACGCAGTATTTT. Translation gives CASSSTGLAGGVDTQYF.

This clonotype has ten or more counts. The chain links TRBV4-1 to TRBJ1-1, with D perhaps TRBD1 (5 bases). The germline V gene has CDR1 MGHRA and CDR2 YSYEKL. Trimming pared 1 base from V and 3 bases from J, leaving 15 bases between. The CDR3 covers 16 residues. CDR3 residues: CASSQGLRTGHTEAFF. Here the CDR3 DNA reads TGCGCCAGCAGCCAAGGTCTAAGAACAGGCCACACTGAAGCTTTCTTT.

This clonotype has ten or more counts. This CDR3 reads CSARDQRQVGGPQHF. CDR3 bases: TGCAGTGCTAGAGATCAAAGACAGGTCGGTGGGCCCCAGCATTTT. The rearrangement joins TRBV20-1 to TRBJ1-5, with a weak D call TRBD1 (6 bases). This CDR3 region has 15 residues. Germline CDR1 DFQATT, CDR2 SNEGSKA (reference sequence). Trimming removed 0 bases from V and 9 bases from J, with 18 bases in between.

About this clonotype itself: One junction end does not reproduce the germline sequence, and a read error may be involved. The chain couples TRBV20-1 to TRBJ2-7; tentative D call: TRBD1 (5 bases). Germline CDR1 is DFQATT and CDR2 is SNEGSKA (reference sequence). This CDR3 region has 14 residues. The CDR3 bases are TGCAGTTCACACGTGGGTAGGGGTCCCTATGAGCAGTACTTC. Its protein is CSSHVGRGPYEQYF.

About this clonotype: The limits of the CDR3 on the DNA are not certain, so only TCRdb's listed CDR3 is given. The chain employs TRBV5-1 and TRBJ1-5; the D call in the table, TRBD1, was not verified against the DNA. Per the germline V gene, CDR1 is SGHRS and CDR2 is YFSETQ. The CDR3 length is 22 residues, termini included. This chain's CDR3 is CASSFYICSAASNYRARQPQHF.

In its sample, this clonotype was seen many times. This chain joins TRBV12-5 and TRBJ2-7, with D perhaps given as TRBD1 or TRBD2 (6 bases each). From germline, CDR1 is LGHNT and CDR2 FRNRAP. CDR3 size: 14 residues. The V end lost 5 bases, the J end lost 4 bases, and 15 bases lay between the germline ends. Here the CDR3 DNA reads TGTGCTAGTGGTCCCGCCGGGGGCCCGTACGAGCAGTACTTC. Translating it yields CASGPAGGPYEQYF.

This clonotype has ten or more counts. CDR3 in DNA: TGCAGTGCTAGCCACGTGGATGGGGCCATTTATGGCTACACCTTC. Translated: CSASHVDGAIYGYTF. J is TRBJ1-2 and V is TRBV20-1; a possible D gene is TRBD1 (5 bases). V lost 3 bases to trimming and J lost 5 bases, with 19 bases between them. The CDR3 covers 15 residues. Per the germline V gene, CDR1 is DFQATT and CDR2 is SNEGSKA (reference sequence).

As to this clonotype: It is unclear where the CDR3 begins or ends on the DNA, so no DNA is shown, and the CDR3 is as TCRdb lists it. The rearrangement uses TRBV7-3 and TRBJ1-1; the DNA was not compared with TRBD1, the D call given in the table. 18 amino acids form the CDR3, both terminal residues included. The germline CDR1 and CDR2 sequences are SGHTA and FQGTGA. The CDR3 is CASSFYICSATGHPRVFF.

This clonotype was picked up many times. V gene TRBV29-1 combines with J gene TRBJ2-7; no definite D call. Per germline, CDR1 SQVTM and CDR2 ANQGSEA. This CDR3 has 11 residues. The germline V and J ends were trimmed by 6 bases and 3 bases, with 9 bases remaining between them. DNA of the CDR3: TGCAGCGTCACTACTAACTACGAGCAGTACTTC. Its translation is CSVTTNYEQYF.

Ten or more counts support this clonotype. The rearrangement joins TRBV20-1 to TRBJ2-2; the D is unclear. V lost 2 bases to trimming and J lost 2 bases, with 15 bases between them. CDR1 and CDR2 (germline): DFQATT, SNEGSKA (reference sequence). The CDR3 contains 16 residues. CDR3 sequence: CSARRHSGENTGELFF. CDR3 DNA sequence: TGCAGTGCTAGACGGCATTCAGGAGAAAACACCGGGGAGCTGTTTTTT.

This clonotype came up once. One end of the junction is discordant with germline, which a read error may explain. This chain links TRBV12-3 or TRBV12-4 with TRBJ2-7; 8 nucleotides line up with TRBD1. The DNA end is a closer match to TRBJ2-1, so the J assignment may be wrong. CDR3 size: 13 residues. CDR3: CASRLTGAHEQFF. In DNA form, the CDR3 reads TGTGCTAGCAGGTTGACAGGGGCCCACGAGCAGTTCTTC.

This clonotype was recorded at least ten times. This CDR3 reads CASSLWGGDIQYF. The CDR3 bases are TGTGCCAGCAGCCTCTGGGGGGGGGACATTCAGTACTTC. The V gene is TRBV7-9, the J gene TRBJ2-4; 7 bases map to TRBD2. Germline V CDR1 and CDR2: SEHNR, FQNEAQ (reference sequence). The CDR3 is made up of 13 amino acids. V trimming: 5 bases; J trimming: 8 bases; junction bases outside the gene matches: 6.

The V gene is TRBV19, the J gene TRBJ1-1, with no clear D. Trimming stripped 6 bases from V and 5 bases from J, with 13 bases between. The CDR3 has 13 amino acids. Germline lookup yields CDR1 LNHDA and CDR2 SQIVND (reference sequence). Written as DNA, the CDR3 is TGTGCCAGTAGCAAGGGAGGCGGGACTGAAGCTTTCTTT. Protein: CASSKGGGTEAFF.

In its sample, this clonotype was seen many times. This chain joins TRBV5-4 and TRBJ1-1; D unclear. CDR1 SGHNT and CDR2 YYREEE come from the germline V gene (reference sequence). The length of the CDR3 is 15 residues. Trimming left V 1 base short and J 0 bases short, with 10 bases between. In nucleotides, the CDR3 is TGTGCCAGCAGCTTGAGTCAAGGGCTGAACACTGAAGCTTTCTTT. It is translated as CASSLSQGLNTEAFF.

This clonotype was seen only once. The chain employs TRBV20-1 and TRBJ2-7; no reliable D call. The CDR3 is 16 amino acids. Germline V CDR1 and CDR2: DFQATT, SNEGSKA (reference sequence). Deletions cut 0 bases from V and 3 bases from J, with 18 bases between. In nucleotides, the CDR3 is TGCAGTGCTAGAGATCAAGACGCCAGCGAATTCTACGAGCAGTACTTC. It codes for CSARDQDASEFYEQYF.

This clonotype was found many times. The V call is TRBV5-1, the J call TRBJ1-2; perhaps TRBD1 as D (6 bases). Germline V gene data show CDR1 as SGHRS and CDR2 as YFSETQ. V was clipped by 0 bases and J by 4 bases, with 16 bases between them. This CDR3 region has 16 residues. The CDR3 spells CASSLDREGVLYGYTF. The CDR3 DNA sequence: TGCGCCAGCAGCTTGGACAGGGAAGGTGTCCTCTATGGCTACACCTTC.

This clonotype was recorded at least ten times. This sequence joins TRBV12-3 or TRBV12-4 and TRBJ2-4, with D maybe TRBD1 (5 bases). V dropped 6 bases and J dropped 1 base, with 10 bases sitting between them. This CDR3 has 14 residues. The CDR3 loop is CASRRKGAKNIQYF. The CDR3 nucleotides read TGTGCCAGCAGGCGTAAGGGGGCCAAAAACATTCAGTACTTC.

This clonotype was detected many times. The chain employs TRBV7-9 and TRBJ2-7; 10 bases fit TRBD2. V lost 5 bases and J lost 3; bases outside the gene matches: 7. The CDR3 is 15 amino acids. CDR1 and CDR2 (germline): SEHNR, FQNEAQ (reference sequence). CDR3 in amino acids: CASSVILAGGYEQYF. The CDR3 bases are TGTGCCAGCAGCGTGATTTTAGCGGGGGGCTACGAGCAGTACTTC.

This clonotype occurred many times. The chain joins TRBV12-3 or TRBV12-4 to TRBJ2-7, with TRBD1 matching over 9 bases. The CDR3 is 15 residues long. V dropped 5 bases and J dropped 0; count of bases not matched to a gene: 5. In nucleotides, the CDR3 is TGTGCCAGCAGTGAAGGACAGGGGAGCTCCTACGAGCAGTACTTC. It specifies CASSEGQGSSYEQYF.

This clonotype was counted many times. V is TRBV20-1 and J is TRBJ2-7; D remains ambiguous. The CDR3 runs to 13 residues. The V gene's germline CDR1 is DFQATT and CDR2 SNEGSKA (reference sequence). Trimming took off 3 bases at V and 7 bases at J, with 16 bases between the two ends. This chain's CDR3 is CSARNTYYGEQYF. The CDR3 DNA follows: TGCAGTGCTAGGAACACCTACTATGGTGAGCAGTACTTC.

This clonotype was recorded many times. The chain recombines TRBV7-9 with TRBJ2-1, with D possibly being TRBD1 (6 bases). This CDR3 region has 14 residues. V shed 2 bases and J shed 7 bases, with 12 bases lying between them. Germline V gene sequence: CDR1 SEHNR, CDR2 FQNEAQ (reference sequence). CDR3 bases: TGTGCCAGCAGCTTACTGGGGGCAGGTAATGAGCAGTTCTTC. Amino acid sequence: CASSLLGAGNEQFF.